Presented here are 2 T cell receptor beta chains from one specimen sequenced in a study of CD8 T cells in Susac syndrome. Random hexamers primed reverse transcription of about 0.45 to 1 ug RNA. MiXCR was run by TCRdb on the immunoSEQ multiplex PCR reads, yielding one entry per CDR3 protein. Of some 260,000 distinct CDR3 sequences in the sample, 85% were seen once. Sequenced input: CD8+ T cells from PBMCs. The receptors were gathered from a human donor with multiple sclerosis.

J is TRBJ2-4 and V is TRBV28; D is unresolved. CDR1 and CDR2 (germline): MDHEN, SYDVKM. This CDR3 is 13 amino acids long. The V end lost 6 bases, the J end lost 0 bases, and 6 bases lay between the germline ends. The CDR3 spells CASSSVAKNIQYF. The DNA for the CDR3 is TGTGCCAGCAGCTCTGTAGCCAAAAACATTCAGTACTTC.

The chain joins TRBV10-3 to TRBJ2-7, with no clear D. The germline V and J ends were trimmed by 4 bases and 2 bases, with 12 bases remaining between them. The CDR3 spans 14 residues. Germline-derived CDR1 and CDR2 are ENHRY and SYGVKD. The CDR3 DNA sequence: TGTGCCATCAGTGGGAAGGAGCCGCCCTACGAGCAGTACTTC. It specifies CAISGKEPPYEQYF.